What follows describes a single T cell receptor (beta chain). Its antigen is not yet known. No per-base quality is available; no much larger clone lies one base away. One collaborating source in Seattle enrolled patients during active infection and followed them longitudinally through the course of disease. The collaborating institutions used their own protocols to collect whole blood in K2EDTA tubes. For TCRbeta analysis, collaborators shipped samples in one of three forms: frozen whole blood, isolated PBMCs, or DNA extracted from either of those sample types. This sample was included in a study of blood T cell repertoires in COVID-19 (dated by TCRdb to between 2020 and 2021). With regard to the full study: Samples covering the acute and convalescent phases of COVID-19 were provided by collaborators in the United States, Italy and Spain. The prospective study material was composed of cDNA or gDNA derived from T cells, B-cell-depleted T cells, or PBMCs. The sample metadata nearly always contained a de-identified subject ID, COVID-19 status, age in years and sex. Samples were obtained from the ongoing ImmuneRACE study (first 160 participants) and from over 1,000 subjects provided by 6 global collaborators. Subjects who had been exposed to COVID-19, were actively infected with it, or had recovered from it provided the deeply sampled blood TCRbeta repertoires that made up the dataset. Where available, HLA class I and class II types were taken from metadata supplied by the sample provider and were not determined by assay-based typing. A freely available public database, intended as a resource for researchers studying the immune response to SARS-CoV-2, is where the repertoires were released. Results and caveats for the whole study, not just this receptor: Clinical and demographic metadata were provided uncurated, with the amount varying by source and participant.

The germline V gene provides CDR1 KGHDR and CDR2 SFDVKD. The CDR3 holds 15 amino acids from the cysteine to the phenylalanine. Just the 45-base CDR3 DNA is kept, in frame starting at base 1. V lost 3 bases and J lost 0 bases, and the count of bases not matched to a germline gene is 2. TCRbeta CDR3 regions were amplified from genomic DNA using the immunoSEQ Assay, a bias-controlled multiplex PCR. The authors' pipeline ran thus. The number of nucleated cells in each sample was estimated by amplification of reference gene primers within the assay. To quantify the absolute abundance of each unique TCRbeta CDR3 rearrangement, sequence reads were collapsed and filtered. For each sample, productive Simpson clonality was calculated as the square root of Simpson's diversity index across productive rearrangements. This immuneACCESS table, as held by TCRdb, lists in-frame sequences with V and J called but not all clones. Of the missing ones, under half trace to an unresolved V gene in checked studies; the others have no known cause. Clone size and V and J calls were adopted from that table, with D and trimming inferred from the DNA. The sample table shows 150,000 to 200,000 clones, and 80% to 90% are seen once. About 15% of the sample is taken by the ten largest.

The chain uses TRBV24-1 and TRBJ1-1, and 8 junctional nucleotides match TRBD1. What was sequenced was peripheral blood. The clonotype was recovered from a woman aged 70-85 years with COVID-19, enrolled during active disease. The bases read TGTGCCACCAGTGATGGACAGGGAATGAACACTGAAGCTTTCTTT. This sequence encodes CATSDGQGMNTEAFF.